This entry describes one TCR beta chain. Sequenced by immunoSEQ multiplex PCR; TCRdb stores in-frame clones only, minus some. The sample carries about 20,000 clones, over 95% recorded once. The data originate from a study of monozygotic twins with cystic fibrosis. Study in general: Roughly 3 micrograms of fragmented DNA underwent around 14 PCR cycles for library preparation.

J gave up 2 bases and V 2 bases, and 4 bases lay outside the gene matches. The CDR3 is 15 residues long. Germline V gene data show CDR1 as SGHDN and CDR2 as FVKESK. The sequence came from a girl aged 2 to 9 with cystic fibrosis. The chain recombines TRBV14 with TRBJ2-5, with 8 positions matching TRBD1. The sample comprised blood. The CDR3 sequence is CASSQPGTGQETQYF. For the CDR3, the DNA is TGTGCCAGCAGCCAACCAGGGACAGGTCAAGAGACCCAGTACTTC.